This entry describes one T cell receptor (beta chain). Its antigen target is currently unknown. Qualities for individual bases were not recorded, and no much larger clone is one base off. Library creation used PCR. TCR sequencing of DNA from cultured CD4+ T cells used the Oncomine TCR Beta short-read assay at the Johns Hopkins FTIC core. Genomic DNA was extracted from the cultured CD4+ T cells with the QIAamp micro DNA kit. Oncomine TCR Beta libraries from cultured CD4+ T cells were pooled using unique dual indexes and sequenced on an Illumina iSeq 100. The study's processing was this. Non-productive sequences were filtered out, and CDR3s that did not start with C, did not end with F or W, or were shorter than 7 amino acids were discarded. The MANAFEST web application identified antigen-specific clonotypes by comparing peptide-stimulated wells against reference wells and other culture wells. An FDR below 0.05, an odds ratio above 5, and a productive frequency above 0.1% in at least two of three replicate wells were required for clones to be considered positive. A clonotype counted as cross-reactive if it showed significant expansion both in the SARS-CoV-2 spike wells and in at least one common cold coronavirus spike condition. Levenshtein distances (stringdist) and unrooted phylogenetic trees (ape) in R version 3.6.1 were used to assess CDR3 homology. TCRdb trimmed public reads at Q25 via fastp, called clones via MiXCR and kept in-frame beta chains. When rows share a CDR3 protein, they turn into one entry using the most common DNA and genes. In this record, the V and J calls reflect TCRdb's handling and not the investigators' own analysis. The sample table records about 15,000 distinct CDR3 sequences; about four fifths of these occur just once. The ten largest make up approximately 9.9% of the sample.

The source of the sample is a study of vaccination and CD4 T cells after COVID-19 (dated by TCRdb to the early 2020s). Background on the whole study: Six males and four females were included in the convalescent cohort, with two Hispanic individuals, seven Caucasians, two Asians and one multiracial person represented. Culture stimuli were overlapping spike peptide pools from SARS-CoV-2 and from the common cold coronaviruses HCoV-NL63, HCoV-OC43 and HCoV-229E. Control cultures used a CEFX viral epitope pool as positive control, an HIV-1 Nef peptide pool as negative control, or no peptide. Post-COVID blood samples were collected from convalescent patients a median of around 96 days after diagnosis, with a range of about 35 to 180 days. Each participant got two doses of either the Pfizer-BioNTech BNT162b2 vaccine (n=8) or the Moderna mRNA-1273 vaccine (n=2). The spike-specific CD4+ TCR repertoire was compared before and after mRNA vaccination in approximately ten COVID-19 convalescent patients and a few infection-naive healthy vaccine recipients. Post-vaccine blood samples were taken a median of about 77 days after the second vaccine dose, with a range of roughly 13 to 250 days.

The treatment or condition label corresponds to: roughly ten-day PBMC culture with coronavirus spike peptide pools or control peptides (ViraFEST assay). To expand antigen-specific T cells with peptide pools and then pick out the expanded clonotypes through TCR sequencing, the study relied on the ViraFEST assay. Negative nucleocapsid antibody tests before and after vaccination confirmed that the healthy vaccine recipients had no prior SARS-CoV-2 infection. Each well held 2.2 million or so PBMCs cultured in IMDM containing around 5.1% human AB serum and 9 to 10 IU/ml IL-2, with around 9.2 ug/ml peptide pools added. Half of the culture medium was replaced with fresh IL-2-containing medium on days 3 and 7. CD4+ T cells were isolated after roughly 10 days of culture through negative selection using the EasySep CD4+ T cell isolation kit. Ficoll-Paque Plus gradient centrifugation was used to isolate PBMCs from whole blood, and the isolated PBMCs were then either used fresh or cryopreserved at -140C. Culture conditions were generally each tested in triplicate wells.

Broader findings and caveats from the paper: Relatively few convalescent patients were included in the study, and early timepoints after natural infection were not analyzed. Of the vaccine-specific clones in convalescent patients, 304 of 307, or nearly all, reacted only to SARS-CoV-2 spike and did not cross-react with common cold coronaviruses. An increase in the median number of SARS-CoV-2-reactive clonotypes from approximately 21 after infection to a few dozen after vaccination was observed, but the change was not found to be significant. Among the post-vaccine SARS-CoV-2-reactive clones in convalescent patients, a median around 90% showed up only after vaccination, which suggests vaccine-specific priming.

The CDR3 sequence holds 18 residues, the cysteine and phenylalanine included. Only CDR3 DNA remains: 54 bases, in frame from the first base. The sequence joins TRBV21-1 to TRBJ1-2; TRBD1 is the table's D call and was not checked against the DNA. TRBV21-1 is given as a pseudogene. This receptor was taken from a human donor who received a COVID-19 vaccine. The sample in question was CD4+ T cells from blood, cultured in vitro, obtained after SARS-CoV-2 vaccination. The nucleotide sequence is TGTGCCAGCAGCCCCCCACGCCTAGACAGGTCAGAGAACTATGGCTACACCTTC. The resulting protein is CASSPPRLDRSENYGYTF.